These 5 T cell receptor beta chains were all obtained from the same sample, sequenced in a study of molecular identifiers for immune sequencing clone quantification. TCRdb reprocessed the PCR reads with MiXCR, giving one entry per CDR3 protein. The profile shows approximately 630,000 distinct CDR3 sequences, 25% of them singletons. The sample was naive CD8+ T cells from blood, with Jurkat cell RNA spiked in. The subset was: FACS-sorted CD8+CD4-CCR7+CD45RA+ naive T cells. The receptors come from a human donor in good health. Some libraries in this study had Jurkat cell RNA spiked in.

This clonotype was recorded a few times. The chain combines TRBV5-8 with TRBJ1-1; D not certain. The length of the CDR3 is 14 residues. Germline-derived CDR1 and CDR2 are SGHTS and YDEGEE. V was trimmed by 2 bases and J by 3 bases, leaving 11 bases between them. Here the CDR3 reads CASSFRPGHTEAFF. CDR3 in DNA: TGTGCCAGCAGCTTTAGGCCAGGACACACTGAAGCTTTCTTT.

V is TRBV5-6 and J is TRBJ2-1; perhaps TRBD2 as D (7 bases). The V end lost 0 bases, the J end lost 4 bases, and 20 bases lay between the germline ends. The CDR3 length is 18 residues. Germline CDR1 SGHDT, CDR2 YYEEEE. The DNA for the CDR3 is TGTGCCAGCAGCTTGGGGCCGCCCTTGGGGGGGCTTTACAATGAGCAGTTCTTC. Amino acid sequence: CASSLGPPLGGLYNEQFF.

This clonotype was found once. This may arise from a read error, as a much more abundant clone is one base away. The CDR3 DNA reads TGTGCCAGCAGCGCCAGCCCCAGGGCGCCCCAGTATTTT. Amino acids: CASSASPRAPQYF. The chain links TRBV28 to TRBJ1-5; D is perhaps TRBD1 (5 bases). The DNA end lines up better with TRBJ2-3; the J call may be wrong. CDR3 size: 13 residues. Germline values: CDR1 MDHEN, CDR2 SYDVKM.

This clonotype was recorded at least ten times. This CDR3 reads CATSERLAGEETQYF. The CDR3 bases are TGTGCCACCAGCGAAAGACTAGCGGGAGAAGAGACCCAGTACTTC. The gene calls are TRBV15 and TRBJ2-5, with 12 bases identical to TRBD2. This CDR3 region has 15 residues. V trimming: 5 bases; J trimming: 3 bases; junction bases outside the gene matches: 4. Per germline, CDR1 LNHNV and CDR2 YYDKDF (reference sequence).

At least ten counts were recorded for this clonotype. The rearrangement links TRBV5-1 to TRBJ1-1; maybe TRBD1 (6 bases). Trimming stripped 0 bases from V and 8 bases from J, with 14 bases between. This CDR3 has 14 residues. CDR1 is SGHRS and CDR2 is YFSETQ in the germline V gene. CDR3 in amino acids: CASSLVGGQREAFF. CDR3 nucleotide sequence: TGCGCCAGCAGCTTGGTAGGCGGACAGAGAGAAGCTTTCTTT.